This TCR beta chain emerged from a study of CD8+ T cells in alopecia areata. Study background: Administration of oral tofacitinib to treated patients was at 5 to 10 mg twice daily. Dosing with tofacitinib proceeded for 6 to 18 months, followed by 6 months off drug. Study-wide points: The study also sequences resident alphabeta T cells of normal skin in scalp samples. Scalp lesions, especially in alopecia totalis/universalis, had higher clonality than normal scalp.

For this clone: The antigen remains undetermined.

The V end was cut by 4 bases, the J end by 5 bases, with 9 bases between. Germline V gene data show CDR1 as SNHLY and CDR2 as FYNNEI. This CDR3 spans 12 amino acids. cDNA prepared by RNA extraction and subsequent reverse transcription served as the template for sequencing. The repertoire was sequenced with immunoSEQ multiplex PCR; TCRdb's copy has only in-frame clones and lacks some. In the table there are some 170,000 clones, 63% of which are singletons. This rearrangement joins TRBV2 to TRBJ2-7, with a possible D match to TRBD2 (6 bases). This sequence originates from a human donor with alopecia areata. Source: CD4+ T cells sorted from blood, taken at week 0. The chain's CDR3 is CASSGGVNEQYF. Here the CDR3 DNA reads TGTGCCAGCAGTGGGGGGGTGAACGAGCAGTACTTC. Complete variable domain (other parts from reference TRBV2 and TRBJ2-7): EPEVTQTPSHQVTQMGQEVILRCVPISNHLYFYWYRQILGQKVEFLVSFYNNEISEKSEIFDDQFSVERPDGSNFTLKIRSTKLEDSAMYFCASSGGVNEQYFGPGTRLTVT.